These 13 T cell receptor beta chains came from one sample sequenced in a study of response to subunit inactivated influenza vaccine. TCRdb redid the calling of the RT-PCR reads with MiXCR, one entry per CDR3 protein. The sample has approximately 570,000 distinct CDR3 sequences; under 9% are singletons. The sample here was PBMCs from blood, taken about 23 months after vaccination. All receptors derive from a man in his fifties or sixties who received an inactivated influenza vaccine.

In this sample, this clonotype turned up many times. The chain is built from TRBV4-2 and TRBJ1-3; no firm D call. The V gene's germline CDR1 is LGHNA and CDR2 YNFKEQ. The CDR3 has 15 residues. The V and J ends lost 5 bases and 0 bases respectively, with 11 bases between them. CDR3 nucleotide sequence: TGTGCCAGCAGCAGTCCTGAGAGCTCTGGAAACACCATATATTTT. Protein: CASSSPESSGNTIYF.

This clonotype was counted many times. CDR3 protein: CSARDSTTDTQYF. The CDR3 nucleotides are TGCAGTGCTAGAGATTCGACCACAGATACGCAGTATTTT. This chain uses TRBV20-1 with TRBJ2-3; D uncertain. The CDR3 extends over 13 amino acids. Germline V gives CDR1 DFQATT, CDR2 SNEGSKA (reference sequence). Between the trimmed V and J ends, which lost 0 bases and 2 bases, there was a span of 6 bases.

This clonotype was detected ten times or more. This chain uses TRBV12-3 or TRBV12-4 with TRBJ2-5; D gene unclear. The CDR3 has 12 residues. Between the trimmed V and J ends, which lost 3 bases and 2 bases, there was a span of 4 bases. The CDR3 loop is CASSLEQETQYF. CDR3 coding DNA: TGTGCCAGCAGTTTGGAGCAAGAGACCCAGTACTTC.

CDR3 residues: CASSPHGSRGGKEAFF. The CDR3 DNA is TGTGCCAGCAGCCCCCACGGAAGCAGGGGAGGCAAGGAAGCTTTCTTT. This chain connects TRBV7-2 to TRBJ1-1; D is perhaps TRBD1 (6 bases). Germline V gives CDR1 SGHTA, CDR2 FQGNSA. The CDR3 has 16 residues. Between the trimmed V and J ends, which lost 5 bases and 8 bases, there was a span of 24 bases.

This clonotype was seen a handful of times. The genes are TRBV28 and TRBJ2-5; 8 bases line up with TRBD1. The CDR3 loop spans 16 amino acids. V dropped 6 bases and J dropped 5; count of bases not matched to a gene: 14. Germline lookup yields CDR1 MDHEN and CDR2 SYDVKM. The CDR3 DNA follows: TGTGCCAGCAGCCTTATGGGTCGGACAGGGAGCGAGACCCAGTACTTC. Translation gives CASSLMGRTGSETQYF.

J is TRBJ2-7 and V is TRBV7-2; D assignment may be TRBD1 or TRBD2 (5 bases each). Germline CDR1 and CDR2: SGHTA and FQGNSA. V dropped 6 bases and J dropped 4 bases, with 16 bases sitting between them. This CDR3 has 14 residues. The CDR3 is CASRSGTGMYEQYF. The CDR3, as DNA: TGTGCCAGCAGGTCCGGGACGGGGATGTACGAGCAGTACTTC.

The sample holds a few counts of this clonotype. The J gene is TRBJ2-4, the V gene TRBV11-3; D uncertain. The CDR3 is made up of 13 amino acids. V dropped 0 bases and J dropped 7 bases, with 7 bases sitting between them. Germline values: CDR1 SGHNT, CDR2 YENEEA. The CDR3 here is CASSLDYRNIQYF. DNA for the CDR3: TGTGCCAGCAGCTTAGACTATAGGAACATTCAGTACTTC. The full variable domain, with the rest looked up from reference TRBV11-3 and TRBJ2-4, is EAGVVQSPRYKIIEKKQPVAFWCNPISGHNTLYWYLQNLGQGPELLIRYENEEAVDDSQLPKDRFSAERLKGVDSTLKIQPAELGDSAVYLCASSLDYRNIQYFGAGTRLSVL.

This rearrangement joins TRBV5-6 to TRBJ2-7; D might be TRBD1 or TRBD2, each matching 5 bases. The V gene's germline CDR1 is SGHDT and CDR2 YYEEEE. V was trimmed by 2 bases and J by 1 base, leaving 10 bases between them. This CDR3 contains 14 residues. As DNA, the CDR3 is TGTGCCAGCAGCTTACGGGACGGTTCCTACGAGCAGTACTTC. Its translation is CASSLRDGSYEQYF. The full variable domain, rest sourced from reference TRBV5-6 and TRBJ2-7, is DAGVTQSPTHLIKTRGQQVTLRCSPKSGHDTVSWYQQALGQGPQFIFQYYEEEERQRGNFPDRFSGHQFPNYSSELNVNALLLGDSALYLCASSLRDGSYEQYFGPGTRLTVT.

This clonotype occurred a few times. The gene calls are TRBV5-1 and TRBJ2-6; D not resolved. The CDR3 extends over 17 amino acids. Germline V gives CDR1 SGHRS, CDR2 YFSETQ. V dropped 4 bases and J dropped 0 bases, with 14 bases sitting between them. CDR3 nucleotide sequence: TGCGCCAGCAGCCTGGGAACCCTCAGCTCTGGGGCCAACGTCCTGACTTTC. It encodes CASSLGTLSSGANVLTF.

The table lists this clonotype with many counts. The gene calls are TRBV5-1 and TRBJ2-3, with TRBD2 identical over 9 bases. Germline lookup yields CDR1 SGHRS and CDR2 YFSETQ. J lost 2 bases, V lost 0 bases, and 4 bases had no gene match. The CDR3 is made up of 16 amino acids. The CDR3, as DNA: TGCGCCAGCAGCTTGGCGCCTAGCGGGAACACAGATACGCAGTATTTT. Its translation: CASSLAPSGNTDTQYF.

V and J are TRBV20-1 and TRBJ2-1; tentatively, D is TRBD2 (5 bases). Trimming shortened V by 3 bases and J by 7 bases, and 10 bases separated the two germline ends. From germline, CDR1 is DFQATT and CDR2 SNEGSKA (reference sequence). This CDR3 region has 12 residues. The CDR3 nucleotides read TGCAGTGCTAGGAGGGATGAAAATGAGCAGTTCTTC. Amino acid sequence: CSARRDENEQFF.

This clonotype was detected a few times. This chain links TRBV7-2 with TRBJ2-5, with 11 bases lining up with TRBD2. The CDR3 totals 15 residues. With 2 bases clipped from V and 5 bases from J, the junction kept 4 bases outside the gene matches. Per germline, CDR1 SGHTA and CDR2 FQGNSA. The CDR3: CASSLRSGGAETQYF. DNA of the CDR3: TGTGCCAGCAGCTTACGTAGCGGGGGGGCTGAGACCCAGTACTTC.

The rearrangement uses TRBV6-2 or TRBV6-3 and TRBJ2-7; no firm D call. The V and J ends lost 0 bases and 1 base respectively, with 19 bases between them. Germline V lookup: CDR1 MNHEY, CDR2 SVGEGT. This CDR3 contains 18 residues. CDR3 DNA sequence: TGTGCCAGCAGTTACTCCCCCGAGTTGCAGCTCCGGTCCTACGAGCAGTACTTC. Translating it yields CASSYSPELQLRSYEQYF.